A single sample is the source of the 17 T cell receptor beta chains below, sequenced in a study of blood T cell repertoires in COVID-19. TCRdb's copy holds only in-frame clones and misses some; the assay was immunoSEQ multiplex PCR. Counted here are about 310,000 clones, over 85% occurring once; the ten biggest clones make up just under 9.5%. The sequenced material came from PBMCs or T cells enriched from blood (not recorded which). These TCRs come from a woman aged 25 to 39 who had recovered from COVID-19.

V is TRBV28 and J is TRBJ2-5, with TRBD1 matching over 10 bases. The germline V gene encodes CDR1 MDHEN and CDR2 SYDVKM. V lost 5 bases to trimming and J lost 4 bases; unmatched junction nucleotides: 7. This CDR3 comprises 15 residues. CDR3 bases: TGTGCCAGCAGTCGAACCGGGACAGGGGCAGAGACCCAGTACTTC. This encodes CASSRTGTGAETQYF.

The CDR3 is CASSLKRDSWGDEQYF. CDR3 sequence (DNA): TGCGCCAGCAGCTTAAAGCGGGACTCCTGGGGGGACGAGCAGTACTTC. The rearrangement uses TRBV5-1 and TRBJ2-7; 7 nucleotides align to TRBD2. The CDR3 totals 16 residues. Germline-derived CDR1 and CDR2 are SGHRS and YFSETQ. V dropped 2 bases and J dropped 5; count of bases not matched to a gene: 13.

This CDR3 is CASSLGARGAAEAFF. CDR3 nucleotide sequence: TGTGCCAGCAGCTTAGGGGCACGGGGGGCCGCTGAAGCTTTCTTT. V is TRBV13 and J is TRBJ1-1, with D maybe TRBD1 (6 bases). V was cut by 0 bases and J by 6 bases, with 14 bases left in between. The CDR3 is made up of 15 amino acids. The V gene's germline CDR1 is PRHDT and CDR2 FYEKMQ (reference sequence).

The chain links TRBV6-5 to TRBJ2-1, with 10 bases that match TRBD2. This CDR3 is built from 15 residues. The V segment lost 5 bases and the J segment 2 bases; nucleotides outside the gene matches: 3. In germline, CDR1 is MNHEY, CDR2 SVGAGI. The CDR3 sequence: CASSLGTSAYNEQFF. CDR3 sequence (DNA): TGTGCCAGCAGTCTAGGGACTAGCGCCTACAATGAGCAGTTCTTC.

The DNA for the CDR3 is TGTGCCAGCAGGGCGGGGGGGACGCCATTGTACGAGCAGTACTTC. It specifies CASRAGGTPLYEQYF. The chain links TRBV27 to TRBJ2-7, with TRBD2 matching over 9 bases. Germline V gene lookup returns CDR1 MNHEY and CDR2 SMNVEV (reference sequence). The CDR3 has 15 residues. V was pared by 6 bases and J by 4 bases, with 10 bases of the junction left unmatched.

V and J are TRBV28 and TRBJ2-7; D is possibly TRBD1 (5 bases). Between the trimmed V and J ends, which lost 6 bases and 2 bases, there was a span of 14 bases. The length of the CDR3 is 14 residues. CDR1 is MDHEN, CDR2 SYDVKM, per germline. CDR3 amino acids: CASSSPDNAYEQYF. CDR3 nucleotide sequence: TGTGCCAGCAGCTCCCCGGACAACGCCTACGAGCAGTACTTC. Using reference TRBV28 and TRBJ2-7 for the parts outside the CDR3, the full variable domain is DVKVTQSSRYLVKRTGEKVFLECVQDMDHENMFWYRQDPGLGLRLIYFSYDVKMKEKGDIPEGYSVSREKKERFSLILESASTNQTSMYLCASSSPDNAYEQYFGPGTRLTVT.

The chain couples TRBV27 to TRBJ1-6; TRBD1 agrees at 10 bases. CDR1 and CDR2 (germline): MNHEY, SMNVEV (reference sequence). This CDR3 region has 16 residues. Trimming removed 4 bases from V and 8 bases from J; junction bases left unmatched: 8. CDR3 sequence: CASSSLGQGFHSPLHF. Here the CDR3 DNA reads TGTGCCAGCAGTTCTTTGGGACAGGGGTTTCATTCACCCCTCCACTTT.

The gene calls are TRBV11-3 and TRBJ2-3; 12 nucleotides agree with TRBD2. This CDR3 contains 16 residues. Looked up from germline, CDR1 is SGHNT and CDR2 is YENEEA. The V segment lost 4 bases and the J segment 4 bases; nucleotides outside the gene matches: 6. This CDR3 reads CASSSGLAGIADTQYF. In nucleotides, the CDR3 is TGTGCCAGCAGCTCAGGACTAGCGGGAATCGCAGATACGCAGTATTTT.

This clone was picked up one time. The V and J genes are TRBV28 and TRBJ1-4; unclear D gene. Trimming shortened V by 3 bases and J by 7 bases, and 9 bases separated the two germline ends. Germline V gene lookup returns CDR1 MDHEN and CDR2 SYDVKM. This CDR3 region has 13 residues. CDR3 protein: CASSLRSPEKLFF. The CDR3, as DNA: TGTGCCAGCAGTTTGAGATCGCCTGAAAAACTGTTTTTT.

The gene calls are TRBV30 and TRBJ1-2; D is unclear. The CDR3 has 13 residues. Trimming pared 0 bases from V and 8 bases from J, leaving 13 bases between. Germline CDR1 GTSNPN, CDR2 SVGIG (reference sequence). CDR3: CAWSVTHAGGYTF. CDR3 DNA: TGTGCCTGGAGTGTCACCCACGCGGGAGGCTACACCTTC.

The chain carries TRBV24-1 and TRBJ2-1; TRBD2 matches 15 bases. With V trimmed by 4 bases and J by 8 bases, 14 bases remained unmatched. Per the germline V gene, CDR1 is KGHDR and CDR2 is SFDVKD. There are 19 residues in the CDR3. CDR3 residues: CATSDPFIRTSGRADEQFF. The CDR3 DNA reads TGTGCCACCAGTGACCCGTTTATTAGGACTAGCGGGAGGGCTGATGAGCAGTTCTTC.

The rearrangement uses TRBV5-1 and TRBJ2-3, with D possibly TRBD2 on 5 matching bases. Trimming pared 0 bases from V and 3 bases from J, leaving 11 bases between. Looked up from germline, CDR1 is SGHRS and CDR2 is YFSETQ. This CDR3 is built from 15 residues. DNA for the CDR3: TGCGCCAGCAGCTTGGGAGCTAGCAATACAGATACGCAGTATTTT. It codes for CASSLGASNTDTQYF.

The CDR3 DNA reads as TGTGCCACCGGCCTGGGTCAGGGGTCCTACGAGCAGTACTTC. Its translation is CATGLGQGSYEQYF. The rearrangement joins TRBV10-3 to TRBJ2-7; D may be TRBD1 (6 bases). From germline, CDR1 is ENHRY and CDR2 SYGVKD. V dropped 10 bases and J dropped 1 base, with 17 bases sitting between them. This CDR3 spans 14 amino acids.

The rearrangement links TRBV24-1 to TRBJ2-1, with D perhaps matching TRBD1 (6 bases). CDR1 is KGHDR, CDR2 SFDVKD, per germline. This CDR3 spans 18 amino acids. V lost 4 bases and J 6 bases, leaving 24 bases between the germline ends. The CDR3: CATSDPVPSGAWANEQFF. CDR3 nucleotide sequence: TGTGCCACCAGTGACCCTGTCCCATCAGGGGCTTGGGCCAATGAGCAGTTCTTC.

The rearrangement uses TRBV4-1 and TRBJ2-2; 7 nucleotides match TRBD2. The J segment lost 4 bases and the V segment lost 1 base, leaving 9 bases of the junction unmatched. The CDR3 length is 17 residues. Germline loops: CDR1 MGHRA, CDR2 YSYEKL. The CDR3 DNA is TGCGCCAGCAGCCAAGTGGGGAGGGATTATCGCACCGGGGAGCTGTTTTTT. Translation: CASSQVGRDYRTGELFF.

J is TRBJ1-2 and V is TRBV6-6; D unclear. The germline V and J ends were trimmed by 2 bases and 8 bases, with 21 bases remaining between them. Germline-derived CDR1 and CDR2 are MNHNY and SVGAGI (reference sequence). CDR3 length equals 16 residues. The CDR3 loop is CASSYDGGLSEVGYTF. DNA for the CDR3: TGTGCCAGCAGTTACGATGGCGGCCTCTCAGAGGTGGGCTACACCTTC.

The gene calls are TRBV6-5 and TRBJ2-1; perhaps TRBD2 as D (6 bases). The CDR3 has 15 residues. Germline V gene sequence: CDR1 MNHEY, CDR2 SVGAGI. V was trimmed by 5 bases and J by 4 bases, leaving 15 bases between them. The CDR3 sequence is CASSKPGLGYNEQFF. The CDR3 DNA reads as TGTGCCAGCAGTAAACCGGGACTGGGTTACAATGAGCAGTTCTTC.